A single count supports the clone carrying this TCR beta chain. Its antigen is not known. The method was immunoSEQ multiplex PCR; TCRdb's version includes in-frame clones alone and lacks a portion of them. The sample lists more than 15,000 clones, over 80% occurring once. The data belong to a study of EBV T-cell therapy then PD-1 blockade in nasopharyngeal carcinoma. As to treatment: AdE1-LMPpoly-expanded autologous EBV-specific T-cell therapy followed by anti-PD-1 nivolumab. Germline assignment: CDR1 SNHLY and CDR2 FYNNEI. The length of the CDR3 is 14 residues. V lost 4 bases, J lost 1 base, and 1 base stayed unmatched.

This chain uses TRBV2 with TRBJ2-7; 10 bases are a match to TRBD1. The TCR sequence derives from a man aged 35 to 55 with nasopharyngeal carcinoma. The sequencing here drew on CD8+ T cells from blood, taken at day 0 from a patient whose treatment included autologous EBV-specific T cells and nivolumab. For the CDR3, the DNA is TGTGCCAGCAGTGGACAGGGGGCATCCTACGAGCAGTACTTC. Translating it yields CASSGQGASYEQYF.